This TCR beta chain was captured in a study of T cell responses to AZD1222 COVID-19 vaccine. Findings of the study overall: Just a handful of people given AZD1222 tested seropositive at baseline. Across spike, vaccine-associated CD4 TCRs were found, dominant at 160-218 and 743-854. Compared with day 0, the breadth and depth of the Spike-specific TCR repertoire rose significantly after two doses of AZD1222. The sample set comprised mostly white British donors with more females, and clonal diversity was possibly underestimated.

J gave up 4 bases and V 3 bases, and 12 bases lay outside the gene matches. The CDR3 is 18 amino acids. On this clone itself: Its antigen is not identified.

Clones were read by immunoSEQ multiplex PCR, and TCRdb kept only the in-frame ones, dropping some. The data show tens of thousands of clones, just over 90% seen once. The sequenced sample was peripheral blood, obtained 28 days after the second AZD1222 dose. This TCR derives from an adult who received the AZD1222 COVID-19 vaccine. The chain is built from TRBV23-1 and TRBJ2-3; 11 nucleotides match TRBD1. TRBV23-1 is labeled an ORF, and its function is uncertain. The CDR3 DNA sequence: TGCGCCAGCAGTCACACCCCGGCCCTGGGACAGGGGGCAGATACGCAGTATTTT. Translated: CASSHTPALGQGADTQYF.